The rows below give T cell receptor beta chains drawn from one sample of a study of control samples from healthy donors and cancer patients. Sequenced by immunoSEQ multiplex PCR; TCRdb stores in-frame clones only, minus some. The top ten hold over 4% of the sample, which has 150,000 to 200,000 clones, around 90% seen once. The material sequenced was blood. These receptors all stem from a woman in her twenties or thirties in good health. Both conserved end residues are part of each CDR3. D genes are given only for firm matches. Some rows mark clone size as missing; the rest say once, few, many or name a class of expanded clone.

j_call d_call clone_size v_call cdr3_aa cdr3_nt
TRBJ1-1 NA NA TRBV6-5 CASSYVFRGGTEAFF TGTGCCAGCAGTTACGTCTTCCGGGGAGGAACTGAAGCTTTCTTT
TRBJ1-2 NA NA TRBV4-1 CASSQVRGDNYGYTF TGCGCCAGCAGCCAAGTCAGAGGGGACAATTATGGCTACACCTTC
TRBJ2-3 TRBD2 NA TRBV7-9 CASSPWTSGSTDTQYF TGTGCCAGCAGCCCTTGGACTAGCGGCAGCACAGATACGCAGTATTTT
TRBJ1-4 NA NA TRBV30 CAWSVSQTKLFF TGTGCCTGGAGTGTCAGTCAGACAAAACTGTTTTTT
TRBJ2-3 TRBD2 NA TRBV5-1 CASSLWLAGAGDTQYF TGCGCCAGCAGCTTGTGGCTAGCGGGAGCTGGAGATACGCAGTATTTT
TRBJ1-4 TRBD1 NA TRBV27 CASRGTGRNEKLFF TGTGCCAGCAGAGGGACAGGGAGGAATGAAAAACTGTTTTTT
TRBJ1-3 NA NA TRBV24-1 CATSDQTGGNTIYF TGTGCCACCAGTGATCAAACAGGTGGAAACACCATATATTTT
TRBJ1-4 NA NA TRBV5-4 CASSLQGNEKLFF TGTGCCAGCAGCCTGCAGGGGAATGAAAAACTGTTTTTT
TRBJ2-5 NA NA TRBV5-5 CASSLETQYF TGTGCCAGCAGCTTGGAGACCCAGTACTTC
TRBJ1-6 NA NA TRBV28 CASSSTVSSYNSPLHF TGTGCCAGCAGTTCGACAGTGAGCTCCTATAATTCACCCCTCCACTTT
TRBJ2-7 NA NA TRBV21-1 CASSKEVASYEQYF TGTGCCAGCAGCAAAGAGGTGGCTTCGTACGAGCAGTACTTC
TRBJ2-5 NA NA TRBV5-1 CASSLVEGVETQYF TGCGCCAGCAGCTTGGTGGAGGGGGTAGAGACCCAGTACTTC
TRBJ2-7 NA NA TRBV12-3/TRBV12-4 CASGITYEQYF TGTGCCAGCGGGATCACCTACGAGCAGTACTTC
TRBJ2-3 NA NA TRBV15 CATSRVSGEGTDTQYF TGTGCCACCAGCAGAGTGTCAGGGGAAGGCACAGATACGCAGTATTTT
TRBJ1-1 NA NA TRBV5-4 CASSAADTEAFF TGTGCCAGCAGCGCGGCTGACACTGAAGCTTTCTTT
TRBJ1-6 TRBD1 NA TRBV2 CASSVGDSSYNSPLHF TGTGCCAGCAGTGTGGGGGACAGCTCCTATAATTCACCCCTCCACTTT
TRBJ1-2 TRBD1 NA TRBV19 CASTPGQGRANYGYTF TGTGCCAGTACGCCGGGACAGGGCAGAGCTAACTATGGCTACACCTTC
TRBJ2-1 TRBD1 NA TRBV6-4 CASIRSGTGADEQFF TGTGCCAGCATTCGATCAGGGACAGGGGCCGATGAGCAGTTCTTC
TRBJ1-6 NA NA TRBV11-2 CASSLDPNSPLHF TGTGCCAGCAGCTTAGATCCGAATTCACCCCTCCACTTT
TRBJ2-3 NA few TRBV30 CASQGGGFTDTQYF TGTGCCAGTCAGGGGGGGGGATTCACAGATACGCAGTATTTT
TRBJ2-7 NA NA TRBV10-3 CAISSNRDGSYEQYF TGTGCCATCAGCTCAAACCGGGACGGCTCCTACGAGCAGTACTTC
TRBJ2-7 NA NA TRBV5-1 CASSPEGSSYEQYF TGCGCCAGCAGCCCCGAGGGGAGCTCCTACGAGCAGTACTTC
TRBJ1-3 TRBD1 once TRBV5-1 CASSPGQGAGNTIYF TGCGCCAGCAGTCCAGGACAGGGGGCTGGAAACACCATATATTTT
TRBJ1-1 NA NA TRBV10-3 CAISESVGSNSEAFF TGTGCCATCAGTGAGTCGGTAGGCTCTAACTCTGAAGCTTTCTTT
TRBJ2-5 TRBD2 NA TRBV29-1 CSVISGGGETQYF TGCAGCGTGATTAGCGGGGGCGGAGAGACCCAGTACTTC
TRBJ2-1 TRBD2 NA TRBV11-2 CASSKGLADYNEQFF TGTGCCAGCAGCAAGGGACTAGCGGACTACAATGAGCAGTTCTTC
TRBJ2-7 NA NA TRBV7-9 CASSLEGNEQYF TGTGCCAGCAGCTTAGAGGGGAACGAGCAGTACTTC
TRBJ2-3 NA once TRBV4-1 CASSQFKRAANTDTQYF TGCGCCAGCAGCCAGTTCAAAAGAGCGGCGAACACAGATACGCAGTATTTT
TRBJ1-4 NA NA TRBV7-2 CASSLVGDEKLFF TGTGCCAGCAGCTTAGTTGGGGATGAAAAACTGTTTTTT
TRBJ2-7 NA NA TRBV28 CASSSPPVGTYEQYF TGTGCCAGCAGCTCTCCCCCAGTTGGAACCTACGAGCAGTACTTC
TRBJ2-1 NA NA TRBV12-2 CASRPPISGRALDEQFF TGTGCAAGTCGCCCTCCGATTAGCGGGAGGGCTTTGGATGAGCAGTTCTTC
TRBJ1-3 NA NA TRBV19 CASSSGLNTIYF TGTGCCAGTAGTAGCGGGTTGAACACCATATATTTT
TRBJ1-5 NA NA TRBV15 CATSRESGEYSNQPQHF TGTGCCACCAGCAGAGAGTCAGGGGAATATAGCAATCAGCCCCAGCATTTT
TRBJ1-5 NA NA TRBV6-5 CASSYGEGQPQHF TGTGCCAGCAGTTACGGGGAGGGTCAGCCCCAGCATTTT
TRBJ2-7 TRBD2 NA TRBV3-1/TRBV3-2 CASSQTSGRLEQYF TGTGCCAGCAGCCAAACTAGCGGGAGACTCGAGCAGTACTTC
TRBJ2-7 TRBD2 once TRBV29-1 CSVARTSNDEQYF TGCAGCGTTGCTCGGACTAGCAATGACGAGCAGTACTTC
TRBJ2-6 NA NA TRBV3-1/TRBV3-2 CASSGGGFPGANVLTF TGTGCCAGCAGTGGAGGGGGTTTTCCTGGGGCCAACGTCCTGACTTTC
TRBJ2-5 TRBD2 NA TRBV4-1 CASSQDVTSPQSQYF TGCGCCAGCAGCCAAGATGTGACTAGCCCCCAATCCCAGTACTTC
TRBJ1-1 NA NA TRBV30 CAWSGLEQAFF TGTGCCTGGAGTGGCTTGGAACAGGCTTTCTTT
TRBJ2-3 NA NA TRBV4-1 CASSQDGGDSAADTQYF TGCGCCAGCAGCCAAGATGGAGGAGATTCGGCGGCAGATACGCAGTATTTT
TRBJ1-3 NA NA TRBV7-5 CVRSLAGTDSGNTIYF TGTGTCAGAAGCTTAGCGGGGACAGACTCTGGAAACACCATATATTTT
TRBJ2-7 TRBD2 NA TRBV9 CASSPRGGRNLEQYF TGTGCCAGCAGCCCCCGCGGGGGTCGGAACCTCGAGCAGTACTTC
TRBJ2-5 TRBD1 NA TRBV5-1 CASSPGQGTKETQYF TGCGCCAGCAGCCCGGGACAGGGAACAAAAGAGACCCAGTACTTC
TRBJ2-1 NA NA TRBV29-1 CSVAGTFSSYNEQFF TGCAGCGTGGCCGGGACATTTAGCTCCTACAATGAGCAGTTCTTC
TRBJ1-1 NA NA TRBV2 CASSVSNTEAFF TGTGCCAGCAGTGTATCGAACACTGAAGCTTTCTTT
TRBJ2-4 TRBD2 NA TRBV29-1 CSVSGGENIQYF TGCAGCGTCAGCGGGGGGGAAAACATTCAGTACTTC
TRBJ1-2 TRBD1 NA TRBV19 CASSPRRDSYGYTF TGTGCCAGTAGTCCCCGGAGGGACAGCTATGGCTACACCTTC
TRBJ2-5 NA NA TRBV5-4 CASSPGPPRTQYF TGTGCCAGCAGCCCCGGCCCGCCCCGGACCCAGTACTTC
TRBJ2-1 TRBD2 NA TRBV9 CASSVLPSGDNEQFF TGTGCCAGCAGCGTACTCCCTAGCGGGGACAATGAGCAGTTCTTC
TRBJ2-2 NA NA TRBV3-1/TRBV3-2 CASSTTGSTGELFF TGTGCCAGCAGTACGACAGGCTCCACCGGGGAGCTGTTTTTT
TRBJ2-5 NA NA TRBV24-1 CATSARGSGETQYF TGTGCCACCAGTGCGAGGGGGTCAGGGGAGACCCAGTACTTC
TRBJ2-1 NA NA TRBV27 CASSLGRWQYYNEQFF TGTGCCAGCAGTTTGGGGAGGTGGCAGTACTACAATGAGCAGTTCTTC
TRBJ2-3 TRBD2 few TRBV7-9 CASSRTSQGTDTQYF TGTGCCAGCAGCCGGACTAGTCAAGGCACAGATACGCAGTATTTT
TRBJ2-7 NA NA TRBV13 CASSLGALAYEQYF TGTGCCAGCAGCTTAGGGGCCCTCGCCTACGAGCAGTACTTC